These T cell receptor beta chains were read from a single sample in a study of cytomegalovirus exposure and HLA in healthy donors. TCRdb keeps only in-frame clones here, not all; method: immunoSEQ multiplex PCR. The profile shows roughly 93,000 clones, under 85% of them singletons. Sequencing was performed on PBMCs. The receptors were sampled from a man in his late teens or twenties in good health and CMV-seropositive. CDR3s include the opening cysteine and the closing phenylalanine or tryptophan. The D gene is left open where the match is weak. Clone size appears in some rows only: once, few, many, or a class for an expanded clone.

v_call	j_call	clone_size	d_call	cdr3_aa	cdr3_nt
TRBV4-1	TRBJ2-1	-	-	CASSQIDIFSYNEQFF	TGCGCCAGCAGCCAGATAGACATCTTCTCCTACAATGAGCAGTTCTTC
TRBV27	TRBJ1-3	-	-	CASSDTGISGNTIYF	TGTGCCAGCAGTGACACAGGGATCTCTGGAAACACCATATATTTT
TRBV14	TRBJ2-3	-	-	CASSQVSSAYTDTQYF	TGTGCCAGCAGCCAAGTGTCTAGCGCTTACACAGATACGCAGTATTTT
TRBV6-6	TRBJ1-2	-	-	CASSYSAPGDYGYTF	TGTGCCAGCAGTTACTCAGCGCCAGGGGATTACGGCTACACCTTC
TRBV19	TRBJ2-7	-	-	CASSIQGLSYEQYF	TGTGCCAGTAGTATACAGGGTCTCTCCTACGAGCAGTACTTC
TRBV19	TRBJ1-1	-	-	CASKTTGLMNTEAFF	TGTGCCAGCAAGACTACAGGGCTCATGAACACTGAAGCTTTCTTT
TRBV28	TRBJ1-1	-	-	CASSLSPGLGTEAFF	TGTGCCAGCAGTTTATCGCCGGGGTTAGGAACTGAAGCTTTCTTT
TRBV19	TRBJ1-6	-	-	CASSLLSGLQNSPLHF	TGTGCCAGTAGTCTACTTTCGGGACTCCAAAATTCACCCCTCCACTTT
TRBV30	TRBJ2-7	-	-	CAWSPGYSYEQYF	TGTGCCTGGAGTCCGGGGTATTCCTACGAGCAGTACTTC
TRBV4-1	TRBJ1-5	once	-	CASSLQGWEPQHF	TGCGCCAGCAGCTTACAGGGTTGGGAGCCCCAGCATTTT
TRBV6-5	TRBJ2-1	-	-	CASSYSPGVDNEQFF	TGTGCCAGCAGTTACTCCCCGGGGGTAGACAATGAGCAGTTCTTC
TRBV27	TRBJ2-3	-	-	CASSLNRDTQYF	TGTGCCAGCAGTTTGAACAGGGATACGCAGTATTTT
TRBV6-4	TRBJ2-2	few	TRBD2	CASTQRGANTGELFF	TGTGCCAGCACCCAGCGGGGGGCCAACACCGGGGAGCTGTTTTTT
TRBV6-1	TRBJ1-6	-	-	CASSPRGKINSPLHF	TGTGCCAGCAGCCCCCGGGGGAAGATTAATTCACCCCTCCACTTT
TRBV30	TRBJ1-5	-	-	CAWSVGEFGGNQPQHF	TGTGCCTGGAGTGTCGGGGAATTTGGAGGCAATCAGCCCCAGCATTTT
TRBV6-6	TRBJ1-1	-	TRBD1	CASSLQGANTEAFF	TGTGCCAGCAGTCTACAGGGGGCCAACACTGAAGCTTTCTTT
TRBV30	TRBJ2-1	-	TRBD1	CAWTPTGTGKYNEQFF	TGTGCCTGGACTCCTACCGGGACAGGAAAATACAATGAGCAGTTCTTC
TRBV20-1	TRBJ1-2	-	TRBD1	CSAWTGGYTF	TGCAGTGCCTGGACAGGCGGCTACACCTTC
TRBV27	TRBJ2-7	-	-	CASSQGARWTYEQYF	TGTGCCAGCAGTCAAGGGGCCCGGTGGACCTACGAGCAGTACTTC
TRBV5-6	TRBJ2-6	few	-	CASSLTVLSGANVLTF	TGTGCCAGCAGCTTGACTGTCCTCTCTGGGGCCAACGTCCTGACTTTC
TRBV6-5	TRBJ1-2	-	-	CASSYQYGGYGYTF	TGTGCCAGCAGTTACCAATACGGAGGCTATGGCTACACCTTC
TRBV6-5	TRBJ2-7	-	-	CASRPRTQSKLEQYF	TGTGCCAGCAGGCCTAGGACACAAAGTAAATTGGAGCAGTACTTC
TRBV10-2	TRBJ2-3	-	TRBD2	CASSGNFGGEADTQYF	TGCGCCAGCAGTGGTAATTTCGGGGGGGAGGCAGATACGCAGTATTTT
TRBV5-3	TRBJ2-7	-	TRBD2	CARSLFESGGPREQYF	TGTGCCAGAAGCTTGTTTGAGAGCGGGGGGCCCCGGGAGCAGTACTTC
TRBV9	TRBJ1-4	-	-	CASSPETAYNEKLFF	TGTGCCAGCAGCCCAGAGACAGCATATAATGAAAAACTGTTTTTT
TRBV13	TRBJ2-7	-	-	CASSFTFRGNYEQYF	TGTGCCAGCAGCTTTACCTTCAGGGGAAACTACGAGCAGTACTTC
TRBV6-5	TRBJ2-7	few	-	CASWPGGKYEQYF	TGTGCCAGCTGGCCAGGGGGGAAGTACGAGCAGTACTTC
TRBV7-6	TRBJ2-7	-	TRBD2	CASSLVAGGGSYEQYF	TGTGCCAGCAGCTTAGTTGCCGGGGGGGGTTCCTACGAGCAGTACTTC
TRBV4-1	TRBJ2-7	-	-	CASSQERTVSYEQYF	TGCGCCAGCAGCCAAGAGAGGACAGTCTCCTACGAGCAGTACTTC
TRBV28	TRBJ1-2	-	-	CASSVVVSPTSNYGYTF	TGTGCCAGCAGCGTCGTGGTTTCGCCTACCTCTAACTATGGCTACACCTTC
TRBV4-1	TRBJ2-7	-	-	CASSQSTGLNEQYF	TGCGCCAGCAGCCAGTCGACAGGTCTTAACGAGCAGTACTTC
TRBV5-4	TRBJ2-6	-	-	CASSAGTSRSGANVLTF	TGTGCCAGCAGCGCCGGGACTTCCCGCTCTGGGGCCAACGTCCTGACTTTC
TRBV2	TRBJ2-7	-	TRBD1	CASKSSPGQGTYEQYF	TGTGCCAGCAAGTCATCCCCGGGACAGGGGACCTACGAGCAGTACTTC
TRBV28	TRBJ2-7	-	TRBD1	CASSGQGVHEQYF	TGTGCCAGCAGCGGACAGGGAGTCCACGAGCAGTACTTC
TRBV29-1	TRBJ2-7	-	-	CSVSRLQQSYEQYF	TGCAGCGTTTCCCGACTACAGCAATCCTACGAGCAGTACTTC
TRBV5-8	TRBJ2-1	-	TRBD1	CASSLSSYRGLKQFF	TGTGCCAGCAGCCTCTCCTCCTACAGGGGTCTGAAGCAGTTCTTC
TRBV5-4	TRBJ2-2	-	TRBD2	CASSPPGLAGALNTGELFF	TGTGCCAGCAGCCCGCCGGGACTAGCGGGGGCCTTAAACACCGGGGAGCTGTTTTTT
TRBV29-1	TRBJ2-4	-	TRBD1	CSVVGTGRDIQYF	TGCAGCGTTGTCGGGACAGGGAGGGACATTCAGTACTTC
TRBV4-1	TRBJ2-2	-	-	CASSQGSNFGGELFF	TGCGCCAGCAGCCAAGGGAGCAACTTCGGGGGGGAGCTGTTTTTT
TRBV10-3	TRBJ2-1	few	-	CAISESGHPNEQFF	TGTGCCATCAGTGAGTCGGGGCACCCTAATGAGCAGTTCTTC
TRBV28	TRBJ1-5	-	TRBD1	CASRPGTGGGQPQHF	TGTGCCAGCAGACCCGGGACAGGGGGTGGACAGCCCCAGCATTTT
TRBV9	TRBJ2-5	few	TRBD2	CASSNGGAGETQYF	TGTGCCAGCAGCAACGGGGGGGCCGGGGAGACCCAGTACTTC
TRBV28	TRBJ1-5	-	-	CASSYGNQPQHF	TGTGCCAGCAGCTATGGCAATCAGCCCCAGCATTTT
TRBV6-5	TRBJ1-5	few	TRBD1	CASSYSNRGHQPQHF	TGTGCCAGCAGTTACTCGAACAGGGGGCATCAGCCCCAGCATTTT
TRBV5-4	TRBJ2-5	-	-	CASSLYRQGRETQYF	TGTGCCAGCAGCTTGTATCGCCAGGGTCGAGAGACCCAGTACTTC
TRBV10-3	TRBJ2-7	-	-	CAISVRDTPYEQYF	TGTGCCATCAGTGTACGGGACACCCCCTACGAGCAGTACTTC
TRBV6-1	TRBJ2-2	-	-	CASSNKAGAGELFF	TGTGCCAGCAGTAACAAAGCGGGCGCCGGGGAGCTGTTTTTT
TRBV6-5	TRBJ1-3	-	TRBD1	CASRSTGDSGNTIYF	TGTGCCAGCAGGTCAACAGGGGACAGCGGAAACACCATATATTTT
TRBV7-2	TRBJ2-7	-	TRBD2	CASSLLAGGPKQYF	TGTGCCAGCAGCCTACTAGCGGGGGGGCCGAAGCAGTACTTC
TRBV7-3	TRBJ2-1	-	-	CASSLTFQGEQFF	TGTGCCAGCAGCTTAACTTTTCAGGGTGAGCAGTTCTTC
TRBV4-1	TRBJ2-5	-	-	CASSLIQGRQETQYF	TGCGCCAGCAGCCTGATACAGGGACGCCAAGAGACCCAGTACTTC
TRBV19	TRBJ1-1	-	-	CASSILGLEAFF	TGTGCCAGTAGTATTCTTGGCCTTGAAGCTTTCTTT
TRBV29-1	TRBJ2-7	-	-	CSVRTDSYEQYF	TGCAGCGTCCGGACAGACTCCTACGAGCAGTACTTC
TRBV4-1	TRBJ1-2	-	-	CASSQDEGRDFYTF	TGCGCCAGCAGCCAAGATGAGGGGCGGGACTTCTACACCTTC
TRBV7-9	TRBJ2-1	-	TRBD2	CASSSSVAGGPFANEQFF	TGTGCCAGCAGCTCCAGTGTAGCGGGGGGGCCGTTTGCCAATGAGCAGTTCTTC
TRBV10-3	TRBJ2-7	-	-	CAISDPGKRSYEQYF	TGTGCCATCAGTGACCCAGGGAAGCGCTCCTACGAGCAGTACTTC
TRBV5-1	TRBJ2-1	-	TRBD2	CASSLGSGGASDEQFF	TGCGCCAGCAGCTTGGGTAGCGGGGGGGCATCGGATGAGCAGTTCTTC